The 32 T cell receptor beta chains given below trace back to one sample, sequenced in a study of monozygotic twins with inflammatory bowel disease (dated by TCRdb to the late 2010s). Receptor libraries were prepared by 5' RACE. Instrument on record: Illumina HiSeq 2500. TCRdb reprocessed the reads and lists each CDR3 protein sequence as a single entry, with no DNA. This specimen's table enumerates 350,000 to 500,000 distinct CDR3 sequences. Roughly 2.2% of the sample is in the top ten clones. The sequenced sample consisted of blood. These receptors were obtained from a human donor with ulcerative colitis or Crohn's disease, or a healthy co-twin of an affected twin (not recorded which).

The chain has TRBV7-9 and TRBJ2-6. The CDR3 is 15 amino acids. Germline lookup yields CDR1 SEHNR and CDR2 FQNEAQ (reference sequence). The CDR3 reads CASSLYKSGANVLTF.

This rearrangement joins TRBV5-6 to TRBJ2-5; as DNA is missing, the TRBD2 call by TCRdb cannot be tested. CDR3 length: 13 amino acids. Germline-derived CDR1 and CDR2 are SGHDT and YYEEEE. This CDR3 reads CASSFLAGTAQYF.

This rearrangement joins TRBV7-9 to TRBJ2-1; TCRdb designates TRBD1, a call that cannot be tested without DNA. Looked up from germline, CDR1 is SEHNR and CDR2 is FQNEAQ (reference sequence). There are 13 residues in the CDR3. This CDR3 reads CASSPDGGNEQFF.

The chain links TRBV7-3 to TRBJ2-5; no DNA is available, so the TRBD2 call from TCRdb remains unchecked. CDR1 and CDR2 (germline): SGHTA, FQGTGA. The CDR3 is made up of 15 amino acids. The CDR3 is CASSLSGAEGETQYF. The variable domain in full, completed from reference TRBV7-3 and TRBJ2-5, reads GAGVSQTPSNKVTEKGKYVELRCDPISGHTALYWYRQSLGQGPEFLIYFQGTGAADDSGLPNDRFFAVRPEGSVSTLKIQRTERGDSAVYLCASSLSGAEGETQYFGPGTRLLVL.

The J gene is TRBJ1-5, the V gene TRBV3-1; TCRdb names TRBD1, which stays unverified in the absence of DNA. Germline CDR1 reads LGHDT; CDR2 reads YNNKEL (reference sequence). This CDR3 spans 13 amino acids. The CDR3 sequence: CASSPGGDQPQHF.

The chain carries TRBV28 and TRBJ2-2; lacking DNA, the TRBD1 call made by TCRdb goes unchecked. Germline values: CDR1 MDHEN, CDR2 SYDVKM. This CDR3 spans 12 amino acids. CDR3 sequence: CAGGRNTGELFF.

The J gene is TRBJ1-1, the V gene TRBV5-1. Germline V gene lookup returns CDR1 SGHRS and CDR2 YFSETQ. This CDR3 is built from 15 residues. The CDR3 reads CASSLEGSLNTEAFF.

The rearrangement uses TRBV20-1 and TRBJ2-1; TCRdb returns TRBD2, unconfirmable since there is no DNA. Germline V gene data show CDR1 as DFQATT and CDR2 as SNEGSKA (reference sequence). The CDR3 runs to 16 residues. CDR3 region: CSARKTAGGNRNEQFF.

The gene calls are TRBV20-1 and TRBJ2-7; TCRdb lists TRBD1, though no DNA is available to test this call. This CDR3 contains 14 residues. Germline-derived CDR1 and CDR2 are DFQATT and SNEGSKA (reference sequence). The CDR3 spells CSAISDRAGYEQYF.

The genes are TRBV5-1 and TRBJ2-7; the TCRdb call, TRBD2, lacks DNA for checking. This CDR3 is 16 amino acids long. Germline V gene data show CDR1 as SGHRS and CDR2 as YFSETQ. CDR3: CASSLSGLAGFYEQYF.

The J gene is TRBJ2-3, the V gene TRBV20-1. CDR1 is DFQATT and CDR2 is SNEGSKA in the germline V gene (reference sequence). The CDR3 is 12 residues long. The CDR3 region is CSASRVTDTQYF.

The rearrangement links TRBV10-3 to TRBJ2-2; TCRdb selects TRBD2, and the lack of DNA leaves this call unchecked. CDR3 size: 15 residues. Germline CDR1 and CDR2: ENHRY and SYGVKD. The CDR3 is CAISRGGANTGELFF.

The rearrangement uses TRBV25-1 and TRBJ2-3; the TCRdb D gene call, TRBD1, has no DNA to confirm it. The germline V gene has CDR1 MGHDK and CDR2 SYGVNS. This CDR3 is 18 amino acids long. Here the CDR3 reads CASSEYRGTTQSGNTQYF.

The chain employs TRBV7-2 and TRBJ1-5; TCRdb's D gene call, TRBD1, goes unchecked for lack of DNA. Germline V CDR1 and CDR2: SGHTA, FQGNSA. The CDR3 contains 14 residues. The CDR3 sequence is CASSLARDMGPQHF.

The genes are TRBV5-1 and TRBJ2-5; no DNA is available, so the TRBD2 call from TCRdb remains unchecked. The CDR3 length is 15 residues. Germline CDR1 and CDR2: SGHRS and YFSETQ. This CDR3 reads CASSLTGGLQETQYF.

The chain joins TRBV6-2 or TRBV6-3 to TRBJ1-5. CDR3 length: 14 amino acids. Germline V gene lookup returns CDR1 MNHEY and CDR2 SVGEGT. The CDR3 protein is CASSLQSSNQPQHF.

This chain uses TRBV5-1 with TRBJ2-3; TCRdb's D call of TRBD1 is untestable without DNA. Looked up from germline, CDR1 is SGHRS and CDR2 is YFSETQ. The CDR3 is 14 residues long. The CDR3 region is CASSLQGFRDTQYF.

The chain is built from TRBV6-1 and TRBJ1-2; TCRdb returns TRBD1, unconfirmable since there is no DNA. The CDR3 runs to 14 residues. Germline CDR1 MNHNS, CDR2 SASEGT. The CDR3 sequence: CASSPQAAGYGYTF.

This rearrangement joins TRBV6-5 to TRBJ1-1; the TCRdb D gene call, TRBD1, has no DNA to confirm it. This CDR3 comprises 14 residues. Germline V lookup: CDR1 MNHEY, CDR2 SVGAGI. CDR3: CASSYSKGVGGAFF.

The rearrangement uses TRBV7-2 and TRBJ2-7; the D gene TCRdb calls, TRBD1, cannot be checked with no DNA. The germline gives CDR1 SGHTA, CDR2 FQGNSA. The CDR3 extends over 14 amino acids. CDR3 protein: CASIQTGGRPEQYF.

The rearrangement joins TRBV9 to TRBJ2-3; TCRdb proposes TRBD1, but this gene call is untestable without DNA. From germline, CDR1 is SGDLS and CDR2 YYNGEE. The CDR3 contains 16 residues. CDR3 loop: CASSVGPGLRTDTQYF.

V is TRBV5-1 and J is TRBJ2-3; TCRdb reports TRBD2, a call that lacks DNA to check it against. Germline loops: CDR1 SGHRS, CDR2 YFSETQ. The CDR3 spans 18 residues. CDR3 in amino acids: CASSLAQTSGRTADTQYF.

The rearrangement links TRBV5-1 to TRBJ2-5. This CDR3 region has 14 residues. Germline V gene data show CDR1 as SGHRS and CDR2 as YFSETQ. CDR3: CASSYGQGKETQYF. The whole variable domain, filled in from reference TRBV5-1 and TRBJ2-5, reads KAGVTQTPRYLIKTRGQQVTLSCSPISGHRSVSWYQQTPGQGLQFLFEYFSETQRNKGNFPGRFSGRQFSNSRSEMNVSTLELGDSALYLCASSYGQGKETQYFGPGTRLLVL.

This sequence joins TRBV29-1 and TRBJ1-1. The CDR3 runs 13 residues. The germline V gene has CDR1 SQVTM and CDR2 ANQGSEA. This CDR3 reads CSVAGRARAEAFF.

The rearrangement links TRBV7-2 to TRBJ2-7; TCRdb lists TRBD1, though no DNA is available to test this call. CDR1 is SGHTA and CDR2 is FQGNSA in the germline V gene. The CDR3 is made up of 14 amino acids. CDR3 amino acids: CASSELGPAGWQYF.

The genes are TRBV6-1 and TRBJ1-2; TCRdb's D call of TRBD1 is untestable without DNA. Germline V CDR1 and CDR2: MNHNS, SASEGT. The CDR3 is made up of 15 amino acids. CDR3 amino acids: CASTAPDRGQSGYTF.

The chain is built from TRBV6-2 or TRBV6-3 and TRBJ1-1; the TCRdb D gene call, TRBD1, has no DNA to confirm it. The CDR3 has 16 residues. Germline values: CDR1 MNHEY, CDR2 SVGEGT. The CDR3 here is CASSSTRGPMNTEAFF.

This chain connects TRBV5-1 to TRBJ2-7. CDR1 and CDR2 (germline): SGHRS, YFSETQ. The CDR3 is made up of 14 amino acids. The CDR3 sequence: CASSVGQGAYEQYF. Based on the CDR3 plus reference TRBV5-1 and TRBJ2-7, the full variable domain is KAGVTQTPRYLIKTRGQQVTLSCSPISGHRSVSWYQQTPGQGLQFLFEYFSETQRNKGNFPGRFSGRQFSNSRSEMNVSTLELGDSALYLCASSVGQGAYEQYFGPGTRLTVT.

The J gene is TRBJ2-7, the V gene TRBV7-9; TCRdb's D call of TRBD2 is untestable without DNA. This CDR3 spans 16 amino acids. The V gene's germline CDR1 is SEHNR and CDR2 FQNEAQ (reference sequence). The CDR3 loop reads CASSRGGTAESYEQYF.

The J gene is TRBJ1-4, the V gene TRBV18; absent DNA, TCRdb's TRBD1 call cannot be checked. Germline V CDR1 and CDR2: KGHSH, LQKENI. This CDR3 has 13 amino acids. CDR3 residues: CASNRDSNEKLFF.

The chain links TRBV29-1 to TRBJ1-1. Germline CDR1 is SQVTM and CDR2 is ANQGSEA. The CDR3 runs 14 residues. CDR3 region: CSVGERFMNTEAFF.

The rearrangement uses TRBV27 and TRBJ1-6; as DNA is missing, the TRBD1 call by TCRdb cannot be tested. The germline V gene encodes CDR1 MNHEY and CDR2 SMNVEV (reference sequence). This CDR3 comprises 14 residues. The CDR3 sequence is CASGPGSGVSPLHF.